This passage covers 6 T cell receptor beta chains from one sample sequenced in a study of shared clonotypes between healthy human individuals. Sequencing used immunoSEQ multiplex PCR; TCRdb keeps in-frame clones, though not all of them. Of about 1.5 million clones in the sample, roughly 98% were seen once. The sample taken for sequencing was naive CD4+ T cells sorted from blood. Specified subset: CD45RA+ positively selected. These receptors all stem from a man aged 25 to 40 in good health.

This chain joins TRBV2 and TRBJ2-7, with 14 bases matching TRBD2. Germline values: CDR1 SNHLY, CDR2 FYNNEI. This CDR3 region has 18 residues. Losses at the gene ends were 2 bases for V and 4 bases for J; bases not matched to a gene: 10. CDR3 sequence: CASSELGLAGGYMYEQYF. The CDR3 nucleotides are TGTGCCAGCAGTGAACTTGGACTAGCGGGAGGTTATATGTACGAGCAGTACTTC. The whole variable domain, remainder taken from reference TRBV2 and TRBJ2-7, is EPEVTQTPSHQVTQMGQEVILRCVPISNHLYFYWYRQILGQKVEFLVSFYNNEISEKSEIFDDQFSVERPDGSNFTLKIRSTKLEDSAMYFCASSELGLAGGYMYEQYFGPGTRLTVT.

In regard to this clone: Distinct nucleotide sequences in the sample also encode this CDR3. The CDR3 DNA sequence: TGTGCCAGCAGTCGGACCTTGAACACTGAAGCTTTCTTT. This sequence encodes CASSRTLNTEAFF. This chain links TRBV14 with TRBJ1-1; D uncertain. The V end lost 6 bases, the J end lost 0 bases, and 8 bases lay between the germline ends. CDR3 length: 13 amino acids. The germline CDR1 and CDR2 sequences are SGHDN and FVKESK.

The V and J genes are TRBV2 and TRBJ2-7; 9 bases are a match to TRBD1. This CDR3 region has 16 residues. CDR1 is SNHLY, CDR2 FYNNEI, per germline. The V and J ends lost 6 bases and 4 bases, in that order; junction bases with no gene match: 13. As DNA, the CDR3 is TGTGCCAGCAGATTACCACGGACAGGGGAATGGTACGAGCAGTACTTC. It encodes CASRLPRTGEWYEQYF.

The V call is TRBV10-2, the J call TRBJ2-1; perhaps TRBD2 as D (6 bases). From germline, CDR1 is WSHSY and CDR2 SAAADI. V was cut by 2 bases and J by 6 bases, with 26 bases left in between. The CDR3 has 19 residues. CDR3 in DNA: TGCGCCAGCAGTGAGCTCCGGGACTGGGGAGTTATTGGGTCCAATGAGCAGTTCTTC. Encoded protein: CASSELRDWGVIGSNEQFF.

The genes are TRBV9 and TRBJ2-3, with D tentatively TRBD1 (6 bases). The CDR3 consists of 15 residues. From germline, CDR1 is SGDLS and CDR2 YYNGEE. Between the trimmed V and J ends, which lost 6 bases and 2 bases, there was a span of 16 bases. The CDR3 DNA follows: TGTGCCAGCACCAGGTTCAGGGGTGACACAGATACGCAGTATTTT. This translates into CASTRFRGDTDTQYF.

The CDR3 DNA follows: TGTGCCAGCAGCTTGGGATCGGTACAGGGCCCAGATACGCAGTATTTT. It yields the protein CASSLGSVQGPDTQYF. This rearrangement joins TRBV5-6 to TRBJ2-3, with D perhaps TRBD1 (6 bases). The germline CDR1 and CDR2 sequences are SGHDT and YYEEEE. V lost 0 bases and J 4 bases, leaving 15 bases between the germline ends. This CDR3 region has 16 residues. Looking up the rest from reference TRBV5-6 and TRBJ2-3 gives the full variable domain: DAGVTQSPTHLIKTRGQQVTLRCSPKSGHDTVSWYQQALGQGPQFIFQYYEEEERQRGNFPDRFSGHQFPNYSSELNVNALLLGDSALYLCASSLGSVQGPDTQYFGPGTRLTVL.